This T cell receptor beta chain derives from a study of OX40 agonist ivuxolimab in advanced cancers. Study at large: Ivuxolimab doses were 0.01, 0.1, 0.3, 1.5, 3 or 10 mg/kg every 2 weeks.

Generated by immunoSEQ multiplex PCR, the TCRdb table keeps only in-frame clones and is missing some. The sample consists of around 70,000 clones, approximately 88% of them appearing once. The CDR3 runs to 16 residues. Germline V gene lookup returns CDR1 MNHEY and CDR2 SMNVEV (reference sequence). Trimming shortened V by 5 bases and J by 5 bases, and 18 bases separated the two germline ends. Sequencing used CD4+ or CD8+ T cells sorted from blood, obtained in a trial of the OX40 agonist ivuxolimab. V is TRBV27 and J is TRBJ2-2, with D possibly being TRBD2 (6 bases). This receptor was identified in an adult with an advanced solid tumor such as melanoma, head and neck, liver or kidney cancer. Here the CDR3 DNA reads TGTGCCAGCAGTCTCCTCGGGACTGGGGGGACCGGGGAGCTGTTTTTT. Residues: CASSLLGTGGTGELFF.